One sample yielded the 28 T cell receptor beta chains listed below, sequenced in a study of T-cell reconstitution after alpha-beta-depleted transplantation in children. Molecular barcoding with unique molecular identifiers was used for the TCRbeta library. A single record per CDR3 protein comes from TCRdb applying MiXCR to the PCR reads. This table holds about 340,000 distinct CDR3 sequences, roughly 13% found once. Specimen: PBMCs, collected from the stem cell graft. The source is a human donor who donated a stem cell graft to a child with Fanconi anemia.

The CDR3: CASSGGTANTDTQYF. In DNA, the CDR3 is TGCGCCAGCAGCGGAGGGACAGCCAACACAGATACGCAGTATTTT. The rearrangement joins TRBV5-1 to TRBJ2-3; D might be TRBD1 (7 bases). Between the trimmed V and J ends, which lost 4 bases and 2 bases, there was a span of 14 bases. In germline, CDR1 is SGHRS, CDR2 YFSETQ. CDR3 length: 15 residues.

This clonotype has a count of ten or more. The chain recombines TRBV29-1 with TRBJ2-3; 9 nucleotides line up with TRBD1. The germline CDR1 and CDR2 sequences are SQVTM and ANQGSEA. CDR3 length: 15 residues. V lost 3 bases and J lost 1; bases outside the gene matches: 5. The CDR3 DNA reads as TGCAGCGTTGAGAGGGGGGACAGGGGCACAGATACGCAGTATTTT. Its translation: CSVERGDRGTDTQYF.

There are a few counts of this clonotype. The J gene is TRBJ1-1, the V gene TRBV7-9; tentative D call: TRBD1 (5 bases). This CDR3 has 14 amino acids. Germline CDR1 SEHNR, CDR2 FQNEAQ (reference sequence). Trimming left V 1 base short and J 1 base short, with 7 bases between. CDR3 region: CASSLVRANTEAFF. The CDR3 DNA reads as TGTGCCAGCAGCTTAGTCAGGGCGAACACTGAAGCTTTCTTT.

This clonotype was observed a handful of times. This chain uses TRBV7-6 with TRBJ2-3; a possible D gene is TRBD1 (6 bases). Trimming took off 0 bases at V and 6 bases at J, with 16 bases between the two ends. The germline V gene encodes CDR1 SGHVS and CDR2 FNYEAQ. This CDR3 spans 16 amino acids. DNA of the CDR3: TGTGCCAGCAGCTTAGCGGGGGCCGCCTCTGGGGATACGCAGTATTTT. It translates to CASSLAGAASGDTQYF.

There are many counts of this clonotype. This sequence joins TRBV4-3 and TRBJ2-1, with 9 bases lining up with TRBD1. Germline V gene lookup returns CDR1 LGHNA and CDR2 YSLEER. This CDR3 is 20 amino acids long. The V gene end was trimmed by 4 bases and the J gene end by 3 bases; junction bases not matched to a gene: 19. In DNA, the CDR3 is TGCGCCAGCAGCCCCAAAAAGGACAGGGGAAGGTTTGTTTTCTACAATGAGCAGTTCTTC. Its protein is CASSPKKDRGRFVFYNEQFF.

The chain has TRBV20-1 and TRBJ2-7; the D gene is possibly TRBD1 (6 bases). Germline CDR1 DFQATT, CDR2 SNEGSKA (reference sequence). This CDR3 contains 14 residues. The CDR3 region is CSAKARGLPYELYV. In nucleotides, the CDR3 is TGCAGTGCTAAGGCCAGGGGTCTTCCCTACGAGCTGTACGTC.

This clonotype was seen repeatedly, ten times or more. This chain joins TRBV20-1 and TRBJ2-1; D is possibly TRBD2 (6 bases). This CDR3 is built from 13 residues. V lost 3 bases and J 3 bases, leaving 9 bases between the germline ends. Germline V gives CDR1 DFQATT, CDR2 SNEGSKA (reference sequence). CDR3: CSASGGGYNEQFF. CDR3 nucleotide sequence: TGCAGTGCTAGCGGGGGTGGCTACAATGAGCAGTTCTTC.

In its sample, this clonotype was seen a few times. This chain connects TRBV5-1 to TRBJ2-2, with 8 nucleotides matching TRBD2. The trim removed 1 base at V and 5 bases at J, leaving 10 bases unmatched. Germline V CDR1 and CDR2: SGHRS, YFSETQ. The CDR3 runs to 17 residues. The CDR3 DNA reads TGCGCCAGCAGCTTGTTCTCTGGAGCGGGGGAAACCGGGGAGCTGTTTTTT. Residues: CASSLFSGAGETGELFF.

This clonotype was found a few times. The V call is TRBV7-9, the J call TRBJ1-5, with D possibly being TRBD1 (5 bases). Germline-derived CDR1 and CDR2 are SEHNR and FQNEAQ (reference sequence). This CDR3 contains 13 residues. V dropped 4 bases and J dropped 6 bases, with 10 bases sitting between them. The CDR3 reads CASSWQGSQPQHF. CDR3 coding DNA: TGTGCCAGCAGCTGGCAGGGTAGTCAGCCCCAGCATTTT.

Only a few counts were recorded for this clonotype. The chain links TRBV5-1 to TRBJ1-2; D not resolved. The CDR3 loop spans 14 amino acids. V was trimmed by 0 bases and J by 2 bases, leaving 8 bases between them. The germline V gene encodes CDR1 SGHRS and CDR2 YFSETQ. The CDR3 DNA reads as TGCGCCAGCAGCTTGGGAGGGAAAAACTATGGCTACACCTTC. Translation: CASSLGGKNYGYTF.

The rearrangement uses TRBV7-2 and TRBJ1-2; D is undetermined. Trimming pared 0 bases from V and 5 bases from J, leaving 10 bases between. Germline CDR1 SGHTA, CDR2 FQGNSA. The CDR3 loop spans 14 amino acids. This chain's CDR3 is CASSLARGEYGYTF. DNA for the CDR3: TGTGCCAGCAGCTTAGCGCGCGGGGAATATGGCTACACCTTC.

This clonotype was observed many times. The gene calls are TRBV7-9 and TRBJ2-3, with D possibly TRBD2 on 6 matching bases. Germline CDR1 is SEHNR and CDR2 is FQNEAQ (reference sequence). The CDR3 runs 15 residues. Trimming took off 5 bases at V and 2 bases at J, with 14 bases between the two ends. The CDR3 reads CASSLRGVNTDTQYF. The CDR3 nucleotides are TGTGCCAGCAGCCTGCGGGGAGTTAACACAGATACGCAGTATTTT.

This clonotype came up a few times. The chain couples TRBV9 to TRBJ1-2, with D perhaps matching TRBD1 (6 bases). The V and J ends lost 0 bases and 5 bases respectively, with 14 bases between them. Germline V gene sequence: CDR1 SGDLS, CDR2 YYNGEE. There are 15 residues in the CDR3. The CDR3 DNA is TGTGCCAGCAGCGTAGGACAAGGACAGACGTATGGCTACACCTTC. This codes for CASSVGQGQTYGYTF. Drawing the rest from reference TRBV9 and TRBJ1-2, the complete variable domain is DSGVTQTPKHLITATGQRVTLRCSPRSGDLSVYWYQQSLDQGLQFLIQYYNGEERAKGNILERFSAQQFPDLHSELNLSSLELGDSALYFCASSVGQGQTYGYTFGSGTRLTVV.

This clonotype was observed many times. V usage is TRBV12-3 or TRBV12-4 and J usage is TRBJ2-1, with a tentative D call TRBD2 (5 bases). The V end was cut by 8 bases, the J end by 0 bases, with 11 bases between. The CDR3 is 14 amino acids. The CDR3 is CASLLGGSYNEQFF. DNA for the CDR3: TGTGCCAGCCTCCTTGGAGGCTCCTACAATGAGCAGTTCTTC.

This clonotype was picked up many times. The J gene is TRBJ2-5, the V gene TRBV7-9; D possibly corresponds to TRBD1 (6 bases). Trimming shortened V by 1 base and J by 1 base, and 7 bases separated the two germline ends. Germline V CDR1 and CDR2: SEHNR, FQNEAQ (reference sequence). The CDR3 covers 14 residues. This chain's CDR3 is CASSLGTVQETQYF. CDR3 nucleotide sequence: TGTGCCAGCAGCTTAGGGACAGTCCAAGAGACCCAGTACTTC.

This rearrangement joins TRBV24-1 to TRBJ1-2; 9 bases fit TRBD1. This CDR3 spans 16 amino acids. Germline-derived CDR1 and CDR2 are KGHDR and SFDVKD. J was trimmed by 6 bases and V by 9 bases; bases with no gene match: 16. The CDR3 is CATCILGTGLIHGYTF. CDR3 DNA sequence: TGTGCCACCTGCATCCTCGGGACAGGGTTGATCCATGGCTACACCTTC.

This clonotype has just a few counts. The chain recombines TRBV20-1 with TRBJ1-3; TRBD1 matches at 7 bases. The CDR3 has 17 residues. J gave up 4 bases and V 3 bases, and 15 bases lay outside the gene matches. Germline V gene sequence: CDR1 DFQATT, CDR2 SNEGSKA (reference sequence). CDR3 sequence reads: CSARGRLGTDSGNTIYF. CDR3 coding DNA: TGCAGTGCTAGGGGGAGACTAGGGACAGACAGCGGAAACACCATATATTTT.

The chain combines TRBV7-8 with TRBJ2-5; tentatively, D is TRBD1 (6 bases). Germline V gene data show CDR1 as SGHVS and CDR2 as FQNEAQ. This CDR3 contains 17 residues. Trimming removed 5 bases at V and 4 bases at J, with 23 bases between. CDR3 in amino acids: CASSTSTTGQGRETQYF. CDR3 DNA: TGTGCCAGCAGCACCAGCACAACCGGCCAGGGGAGAGAGACCCAGTACTTC.

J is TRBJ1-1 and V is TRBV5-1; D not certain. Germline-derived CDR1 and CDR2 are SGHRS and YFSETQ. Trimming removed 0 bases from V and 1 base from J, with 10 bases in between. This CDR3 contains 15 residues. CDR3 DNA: TGCGCCAGCAGCTTGGTCGTCAGCAGGAACACTGAAGCTTTCTTT. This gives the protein CASSLVVSRNTEAFF.

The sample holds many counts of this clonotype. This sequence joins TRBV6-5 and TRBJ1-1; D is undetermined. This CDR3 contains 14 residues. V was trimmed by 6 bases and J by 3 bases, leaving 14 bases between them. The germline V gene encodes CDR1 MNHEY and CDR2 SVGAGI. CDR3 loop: CASRSGGGYTEAFF. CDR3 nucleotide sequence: TGTGCCAGCAGATCGGGAGGAGGTTACACTGAAGCTTTCTTT.

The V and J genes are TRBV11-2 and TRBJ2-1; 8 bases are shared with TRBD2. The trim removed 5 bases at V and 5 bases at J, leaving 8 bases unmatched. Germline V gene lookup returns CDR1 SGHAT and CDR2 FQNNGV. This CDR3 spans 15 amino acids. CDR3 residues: CASSRGLDNNNEQFF. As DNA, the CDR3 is TGTGCCAGCAGCCGGGGACTAGACAACAACAATGAGCAGTTCTTC.

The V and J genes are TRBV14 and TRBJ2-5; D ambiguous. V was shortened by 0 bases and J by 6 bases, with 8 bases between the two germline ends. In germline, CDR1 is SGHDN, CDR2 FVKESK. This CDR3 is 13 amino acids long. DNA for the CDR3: TGTGCCAGCAGCCAAGATCTGAGAAAGACCCAGTACTTC. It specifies CASSQDLRKTQYF.

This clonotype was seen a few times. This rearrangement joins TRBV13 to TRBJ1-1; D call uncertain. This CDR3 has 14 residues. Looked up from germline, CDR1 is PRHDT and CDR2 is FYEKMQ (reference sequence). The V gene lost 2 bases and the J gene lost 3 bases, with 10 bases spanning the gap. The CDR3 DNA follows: TGTGCCAGCAGCTTAAGTAGGGCCCACACTGAAGCTTTCTTT. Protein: CASSLSRAHTEAFF.

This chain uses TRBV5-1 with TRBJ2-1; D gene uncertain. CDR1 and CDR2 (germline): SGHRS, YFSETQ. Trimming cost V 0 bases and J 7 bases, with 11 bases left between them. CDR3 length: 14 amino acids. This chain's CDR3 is CASSLARPENEQFF. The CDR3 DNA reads TGCGCCAGCAGCTTGGCTCGGCCGGAGAATGAGCAGTTCTTC.

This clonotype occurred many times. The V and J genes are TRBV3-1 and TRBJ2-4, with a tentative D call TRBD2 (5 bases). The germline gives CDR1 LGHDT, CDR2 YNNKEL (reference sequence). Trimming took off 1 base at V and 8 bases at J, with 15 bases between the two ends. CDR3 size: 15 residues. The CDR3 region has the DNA TGTGCCAGCAGCCAAGGACGAGGGCGGATTGACATTCAGTACTTC. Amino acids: CASSQGRGRIDIQYF.

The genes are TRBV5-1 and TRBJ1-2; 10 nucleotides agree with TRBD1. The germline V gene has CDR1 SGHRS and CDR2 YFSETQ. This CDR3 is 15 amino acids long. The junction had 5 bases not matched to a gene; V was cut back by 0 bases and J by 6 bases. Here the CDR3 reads CASSLAIGQGDGYTF. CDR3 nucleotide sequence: TGCGCCAGCAGCTTGGCGATCGGACAGGGGGATGGCTACACCTTC. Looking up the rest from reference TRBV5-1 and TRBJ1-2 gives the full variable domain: KAGVTQTPRYLIKTRGQQVTLSCSPISGHRSVSWYQQTPGQGLQFLFEYFSETQRNKGNFPGRFSGRQFSNSRSEMNVSTLELGDSALYLCASSLAIGQGDGYTFGSGTRLTVV.

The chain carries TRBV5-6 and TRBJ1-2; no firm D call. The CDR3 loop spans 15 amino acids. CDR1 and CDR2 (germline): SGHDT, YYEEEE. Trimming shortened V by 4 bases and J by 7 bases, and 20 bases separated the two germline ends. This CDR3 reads CASSLGPTSSLGYTF. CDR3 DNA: TGTGCCAGCAGCCTCGGTCCCACAAGCTCGCTTGGCTACACCTTC.

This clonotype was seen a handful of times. This CDR3 is CASSYSGGFPTDTQYF. The CDR3 DNA reads as TGTGCCAGCAGTTATAGCGGGGGCTTCCCCACAGATACGCAGTATTTT. V usage is TRBV6-2 or TRBV6-3 and J usage is TRBJ2-3; 9 positions match TRBD2. Germline V gene data show CDR1 as MNHEY and CDR2 as SVGEGT. The ends lost 3 bases at V and 2 bases at J; junction bases unmatched: 6. The CDR3 is 16 residues long.